One and the same sample provided the 32 T cell receptor beta chains below, sequenced in a study of cytomegalovirus exposure and HLA in healthy donors. Vbeta (60) and Jbeta (13) primers were used in the PCR. The method was immunoSEQ multiplex PCR; TCRdb's version includes in-frame clones alone and lacks a portion of them. The table includes approximately 100,000 clones, about four fifths detected once. Material for sequencing was PBMCs. The receptors here all came from a woman aged 50 to 60 in good health and CMV-seropositive.

This clone was observed a handful of times. This rearrangement joins TRBV6-1 to TRBJ2-7; D possibly corresponds to TRBD2 (5 bases). This CDR3 comprises 13 residues. From germline, CDR1 is MNHNS and CDR2 SASEGT. Here the CDR3 reads CVCKGESAYEQYF. In nucleotides, the CDR3 is TGTGTCTGCAAGGGAGAGTCGGCCTACGAGCAGTACTTC.

This clone was observed a few times. The chain combines TRBV5-4 with TRBJ2-2; D may be TRBD1 (5 bases). In germline, CDR1 is SGHNT, CDR2 YYREEE (reference sequence). The CDR3 is made up of 16 amino acids. V was pared by 1 base and J by 1 base, with 11 bases between. CDR3 sequence reads: CASSLLQVENTGELFF. The DNA for the CDR3 is TGTGCCAGCAGCTTGTTACAGGTCGAGAACACCGGGGAGCTGTTTTTT.

V usage is TRBV23-1 and J usage is TRBJ2-2; D unresolved. TRBV23-1 is sorted into the ORF group, with uncertain function. V was trimmed by 5 bases and J by 1 base, leaving 17 bases between them. The CDR3 extends over 17 amino acids. CDR3 sequence reads: CASSCQSRTQNTGELFF. The CDR3, as DNA: TGCGCCAGCAGTTGCCAATCTAGAACGCAGAACACCGGGGAGCTGTTTTTT.

The rearrangement joins TRBV2 to TRBJ2-7; 8 bases are a match to TRBD1. This CDR3 region has 13 residues. Trimming cost V 6 bases and J 3 bases; bases outside gene matches: 4. Germline CDR1 is SNHLY and CDR2 is FYNNEI. For the CDR3, the DNA is TGTGCCAGCAGACAGACAGGGGTCTACGAGCAGTACTTC. Translated: CASRQTGVYEQYF.

The chain is built from TRBV7-2 and TRBJ1-5, with unresolved D. The CDR3 contains 15 residues. V was clipped by 1 base and J by 1 base, with 8 bases between them. Germline CDR1 and CDR2: SGHTA and FQGNSA. This CDR3 is CASSLVAGSNQPQHF. In nucleotides, the CDR3 is TGTGCCAGCAGCTTAGTGGCCGGGAGCAATCAGCCCCAGCATTTT.

This chain uses TRBV27 with TRBJ2-7; TRBD1 agrees at 7 bases. With 0 bases clipped from V and 1 base from J, the junction kept 3 bases outside the gene matches. The CDR3 consists of 15 residues. Germline V CDR1 and CDR2: MNHEY, SMNVEV (reference sequence). The CDR3 region has the DNA TGTGCCAGCAGTTTATCCACGGGACAGTCCTACGAGCAGTACTTC. This codes for CASSLSTGQSYEQYF.

The chain is built from TRBV5-1 and TRBJ2-3; 9 positions agree with TRBD1. Trimming cost V 2 bases and J 3 bases; bases outside gene matches: 4. Germline assignment: CDR1 SGHRS and CDR2 YFSETQ. The CDR3 sequence is 15 residues long. This CDR3 reads CASSLQGANTDTQYF. For the CDR3, the DNA is TGCGCCAGCAGCTTACAGGGGGCTAATACAGATACGCAGTATTTT.

The chain joins TRBV7-8 to TRBJ1-4; 7 nucleotides line up with TRBD1. The CDR3 spans 15 residues. CDR1 and CDR2 from the germline V gene are SGHVS and FQNEAQ. Germline trimming cut 6 bases from V and 7 bases from J; bases unmatched to any gene: 11. The CDR3 DNA reads as TGTGCCAGCAGATCCGGACAGGCGGGGATTGAAAAACTGTTTTTT. This encodes CASRSGQAGIEKLFF.

The chain recombines TRBV7-8 with TRBJ1-1; D possibly corresponds to TRBD1 (6 bases). From germline, CDR1 is SGHVS and CDR2 FQNEAQ. The CDR3 is 17 amino acids. The ends were cut back, 3 bases at V and 4 bases at J, with 21 bases in the middle. CDR3 loop: CASSFGGGRADSTEAFF. For the CDR3, the DNA is TGTGCCAGCAGCTTCGGGGGGGGGAGGGCGGACAGCACTGAAGCTTTCTTT.

This clone was seen only a few times. The chain joins TRBV5-4 to TRBJ1-6; a weak D match, TRBD1 (5 bases). The V end was cut by 1 base, the J end by 10 bases, with 18 bases between. The CDR3 sequence is 16 residues long. The germline V gene encodes CDR1 SGHNT and CDR2 YYREEE (reference sequence). The DNA for the CDR3 is TGTGCCAGCAGCTTGCCTGGGGCCCCAGGGCGGTCACCCCTCCACTTT. This gives the protein CASSLPGAPGRSPLHF.

Here the CDR3 DNA reads TGCGCCAGCAGATTTGGACAGGGGAGACACACCATATATTTT. Protein: CASRFGQGRHTIYF. The rearrangement uses TRBV5-1 and TRBJ1-3; the match to TRBD1 covers 9 bases. The germline gives CDR1 SGHRS, CDR2 YFSETQ. The CDR3 consists of 14 residues. V lost 5 bases to trimming and J lost 8 bases; unmatched junction nucleotides: 8.

The chain is built from TRBV28 and TRBJ1-4; 8 positions match TRBD1. The CDR3 runs to 14 residues. Germline trimming cut 7 bases from V and 2 bases from J; bases unmatched to any gene: 3. Germline CDR1 reads MDHEN; CDR2 reads SYDVKM. The CDR3 sequence is CASIQGATNEKLFF. The CDR3 DNA is TGTGCCAGCATCCAGGGGGCGACTAATGAAAAACTGTTTTTT.

The table lists this clone with a count of one. The chain links TRBV18 to TRBJ2-1, with no clear D. CDR3 size: 14 residues. The V gene's germline CDR1 is KGHSH and CDR2 LQKENI. The V end was cut by 3 bases, the J end by 3 bases, with 9 bases between. CDR3 nucleotides: TGTGCCAGCTCACCTGTGGTACTCTACAATGAGCAGTTCTTC. This codes for CASSPVVLYNEQFF. Looking up the rest from reference TRBV18 and TRBJ2-1 gives the full variable domain: NAGVMQNPRHLVRRRGQEARLRCSPMKGHSHVYWYRQLPEEGLKFMVYLQKENIIDESGMPKERFSAEFPKEGPSILRIQQVVRGDSAAYFCASSPVVLYNEQFFGPGTRLTVL.

The chain carries TRBV30 and TRBJ1-2; TRBD1 agrees at 7 bases. Germline V gene lookup returns CDR1 GTSNPN and CDR2 SVGIG (reference sequence). The length of the CDR3 is 14 residues. Trimming took 7 bases from V and 0 from J; bases not matched to a gene: 8. This CDR3 is CALTGQSANYGYTF. The CDR3 bases are TGTGCCTTGACGGGACAGTCAGCTAACTATGGCTACACCTTC. The variable domain in full, with the rest retrieved from reference TRBV30 and TRBJ1-2, is SQTIHQWPATLVQPVGSPLSLECTVEGTSNPNLYWYRQAAGRGLQLLFYSVGIGQISSEVPQNLSASRPQDRQFILSSKKLLLSDSGFYLCALTGQSANYGYTFGSGTRLTVV.

The chain carries TRBV13 and TRBJ1-2, with 8 bases aligning to TRBD1. V shed 2 bases, J shed 5 bases, and the junction held 7 bases outside the gene matches. This CDR3 has 15 amino acids. Germline CDR1 reads PRHDT; CDR2 reads FYEKMQ (reference sequence). The CDR3 spells CASSLFGQGGYGYTF. CDR3 coding DNA: TGTGCCAGCAGCTTATTTGGACAGGGAGGTTATGGCTACACCTTC.

The CDR3 coding sequence is TGTGCCAGCAGCCTGACAGGGGGGTCCACTGAAGCTTTCTTT. Encoded protein: CASSLTGGSTEAFF. This chain links TRBV6-4 with TRBJ1-1; 9 bases line up with TRBD1. The CDR3 contains 14 residues. The trim removed 6 bases at V and 4 bases at J, leaving 6 bases unmatched. The germline CDR1 and CDR2 sequences are MRHNA and SNTAGT.

J is TRBJ1-1 and V is TRBV10-1; perhaps TRBD1 as D (6 bases). Per the germline V gene, CDR1 is WNHNN and CDR2 is SYGVQD (reference sequence). The V end lost 0 bases, the J end lost 6 bases, and 14 bases lay between the germline ends. The CDR3 extends over 15 amino acids. The CDR3 loop is CASSESITGMPEAFF. The CDR3 nucleotides are TGCGCCAGCAGTGAGTCGATAACAGGGATGCCTGAAGCTTTCTTT.

V usage is TRBV7-3 and J usage is TRBJ1-1; D is unresolved. This CDR3 is built from 13 residues. Germline V gene lookup returns CDR1 SGHTA and CDR2 FQGTGA. V gave up 4 bases and J gave up 5 bases, with 11 bases separating them. CDR3: CASSYQYGTEAFF. The DNA for the CDR3 is TGTGCCAGCAGCTACCAGTATGGTACTGAAGCTTTCTTT.

The chain couples TRBV2 to TRBJ1-2; no clear D. The CDR3 spans 16 residues. From germline, CDR1 is SNHLY and CDR2 FYNNEI. The germline V and J ends were trimmed by 0 bases and 4 bases, with 15 bases remaining between them. The CDR3 DNA sequence: TGTGCCAGCAGTGAAGCAGCCCTGAGAGGAGGCTATGGCTACACCTTC. Translated: CASSEAALRGGYGYTF. Filled out from reference TRBV2 and TRBJ1-2, the complete variable domain reads EPEVTQTPSHQVTQMGQEVILRCVPISNHLYFYWYRQILGQKVEFLVSFYNNEISEKSEIFDDQFSVERPDGSNFTLKIRSTKLEDSAMYFCASSEAALRGGYGYTFGSGTRLTVV.

This chain connects TRBV19 to TRBJ1-2; TRBD1 matches at 7 bases. The ends lost 6 bases at V and 4 bases at J; junction bases unmatched: 8. Per the germline V gene, CDR1 is LNHDA and CDR2 is SQIVND (reference sequence). The CDR3 has 14 residues. This chain's CDR3 is CASRTGVSAYGYTF. CDR3 DNA: TGTGCCAGTAGAACAGGGGTTTCGGCCTATGGCTACACCTTC.

The chain has TRBV7-2 and TRBJ1-2, with D uncertain. Between the trimmed V and J ends, which lost 1 base and 2 bases, there was a span of 14 bases. This CDR3 is built from 16 residues. CDR1 is SGHTA and CDR2 is FQGNSA in the germline V gene. CDR3 nucleotides: TGTGCCAGCAGCTTAGGCCCAGGCCCGGAAAACTATGGCTACACCTTC. Translation gives CASSLGPGPENYGYTF.

To note about this clone: Other nucleotide sequences from this sample produce the same CDR3. This chain connects TRBV6-6 to TRBJ1-2; D remains ambiguous. V was cut by 11 bases and J by 0 bases, with 10 bases left in between. The V gene's germline CDR1 is MNHNY and CDR2 SVGAGI (reference sequence). The length of the CDR3 is 12 residues. In nucleotides, the CDR3 is TGTGCCTCCTCCGGGACTAACTATGGCTACACCTTC. Its protein is CASSGTNYGYTF.

The rearrangement uses TRBV28 and TRBJ2-1, with 9 nucleotides matching TRBD1. CDR1 MDHEN and CDR2 SYDVKM come from the germline V gene. The CDR3 covers 16 residues. V lost 4 bases, J lost 1 base, and 5 bases stayed unmatched. The CDR3 sequence: CASSSLGTGSYNEQFF. The CDR3 bases are TGTGCCAGCAGTTCCCTAGGGACAGGGTCCTACAATGAGCAGTTCTTC. The full variable domain, in which reference TRBV28 and TRBJ2-1 provide the parts outside the CDR3, is DVKVTQSSRYLVKRTGEKVFLECVQDMDHENMFWYRQDPGLGLRLIYFSYDVKMKEKGDIPEGYSVSREKKERFSLILESASTNQTSMYLCASSSLGTGSYNEQFFGPGTRLTVL.

The chain has TRBV7-3 and TRBJ2-3, with 7 bases matching TRBD2. Germline V CDR1 and CDR2: SGHTA, FQGTGA. The CDR3 contains 14 residues. V gave up 1 base and J gave up 5 bases; unmatched junction bases: 3. The CDR3 sequence is CASSLSGGGDTQYF. The CDR3 DNA reads TGTGCCAGCAGCTTAAGCGGGGGTGGAGATACGCAGTATTTT. The whole variable domain, remainder taken from reference TRBV7-3 and TRBJ2-3, is GAGVSQTPSNKVTEKGKYVELRCDPISGHTALYWYRQSLGQGPEFLIYFQGTGAADDSGLPNDRFFAVRPEGSVSTLKIQRTERGDSAVYLCASSLSGGGDTQYFGPGTRLTVL.

This chain links TRBV7-3 with TRBJ2-1; D may be TRBD1 (6 bases). V lost 2 bases and J 5 bases, leaving 13 bases between the germline ends. Looked up from germline, CDR1 is SGHTA and CDR2 is FQGTGA. The CDR3 extends over 15 amino acids. DNA for the CDR3: TGTGCCAGCAGCTTATACACAGGGAGCCACAATGAGCAGTTCTTC. Translation gives CASSLYTGSHNEQFF. Together with reference TRBV7-3 and TRBJ2-1, the CDR3 gives the full variable domain: GAGVSQTPSNKVTEKGKYVELRCDPISGHTALYWYRQSLGQGPEFLIYFQGTGAADDSGLPNDRFFAVRPEGSVSTLKIQRTERGDSAVYLCASSLYTGSHNEQFFGPGTRLTVL.

The chain joins TRBV2 to TRBJ2-7, with D possibly matching TRBD2 (5 bases). CDR3 length: 12 residues. The germline V gene has CDR1 SNHLY and CDR2 FYNNEI. V was cut by 10 bases and J by 2 bases, with 12 bases left in between. CDR3 DNA: TGTGCCATCCGGACCGGGGCCTACGAGCAGTACTTC. Protein product: CAIRTGAYEQYF.

This rearrangement joins TRBV4-3 to TRBJ2-3; possible D gene TRBD1, 6 bases. V was clipped by 0 bases and J by 0 bases, with 19 bases between them. Germline V gives CDR1 LGHNA, CDR2 YSLEER. The CDR3 runs 19 residues. CDR3 amino acids: CASSQDIGLGTSSTDTQYF. CDR3 DNA: TGCGCCAGCAGCCAAGATATCGGTTTGGGGACAAGTAGCACAGATACGCAGTATTTT.

CDR3 region: CASSSHTANEKLFF. In DNA, the CDR3 is TGTGCCAGTAGTTCCCACACCGCTAATGAAAAACTGTTTTTT. V is TRBV19 and J is TRBJ1-4; D is unresolved. Germline CDR1 LNHDA, CDR2 SQIVND (reference sequence). This CDR3 is 14 amino acids long. V was clipped by 5 bases and J by 3 bases, with 10 bases between them.

The V gene is TRBV15, the J gene TRBJ1-6, with 7 bases lining up with TRBD1. CDR1 LNHNV and CDR2 YYDKDF come from the germline V gene (reference sequence). Trimming at V came to 2 bases and at J to 7 bases, leaving 14 bases not matched to a gene. This CDR3 region has 18 residues. The CDR3 bases are TGTGCCACCAGCAGACAGTGGACAGGCGGCTGGGACAATTCACCCCTCCACTTT. It yields the protein CATSRQWTGGWDNSPLHF. Full variable domain (remainder filled in from reference TRBV15 and TRBJ1-6): DAMVIQNPRYQVTQFGKPVTLSCSQTLNHNVMYWYQQKSSQAPKLLFHYYDKDFNNEADTPDNFQSRRPNTSFCFLDIRSPGLGDTAMYLCATSRQWTGGWDNSPLHFGNGTRLTVT.

This chain connects TRBV5-6 to TRBJ1-4; D gene ambiguous. The CDR3 runs 14 residues. Germline CDR1 SGHDT, CDR2 YYEEEE. With 1 base removed from V and 7 bases from J, the gap between germline ends came to 11 bases. This chain's CDR3 is CASSLMGSTEKLFF. In nucleotides, the CDR3 is TGTGCCAGCAGCTTGATGGGGAGTACTGAAAAACTGTTTTTT.

The chain is built from TRBV27 and TRBJ2-5, with D possibly being TRBD2 (5 bases). The CDR3 sequence is 14 residues long. Germline loops: CDR1 MNHEY, CDR2 SMNVEV (reference sequence). With 6 bases removed from V and 2 bases from J, the gap between germline ends came to 13 bases. CDR3 amino acids: CASSSRGRQETQYF. The CDR3 nucleotides read TGTGCCAGCAGCTCCCGAGGGCGACAAGAGACCCAGTACTTC.

Note on this clone: Other DNA sequences in this specimen translate into the identical CDR3. This chain links TRBV5-1 with TRBJ2-7; 8 nucleotides line up with TRBD2. From germline, CDR1 is SGHRS and CDR2 YFSETQ. V lost 3 bases to trimming and J lost 1 base; unmatched junction nucleotides: 3. CDR3 size: 14 residues. DNA for the CDR3: TGCGCCAGCAGCTCCTCGGGGGGGTCCTACGAGCAGTACTTC. Its translation is CASSSSGGSYEQYF. Supplemented by reference TRBV5-1 and TRBJ2-7, the full variable domain reads KAGVTQTPRYLIKTRGQQVTLSCSPISGHRSVSWYQQTPGQGLQFLFEYFSETQRNKGNFPGRFSGRQFSNSRSEMNVSTLELGDSALYLCASSSSGGSYEQYFGPGTRLTVT.